This T cell receptor (beta chain) was sequenced during a study of blood T cells in healthy people across ages. This clonotype came up once. The antigen is undetermined. The CDR3 covers 13 residues. Germline V lookup: CDR1 ENHRY, CDR2 SYGVKD. With 10 bases removed from V and 2 bases from J, the gap between germline ends came to 14 bases. A sample-barcoded 5' primer and a J-beta primer mix were used in a second PCR of about 7 to 11 cycles. TCRdb re-derived calls from the 5' RACE reads in MiXCR, one entry per CDR3 protein. The sample has 1.5 million to 2 million distinct CDR3 sequences, 28% seen once. The study's findings and limits: Since the PBMCs were unsorted, naive and antigen-experienced cells could not be conclusively compared.

The chain joins TRBV10-3 to TRBJ1-1; a weak D match, TRBD1 (5 bases). The source material was blood. The TCR sequence derives from a woman aged 25 to 45 in good health. The CDR3 DNA reads TGTGCCACCAGCCTTCAGGGAAACACTGAAGCTTTCTTT. It is translated as CATSLQGNTEAFF.